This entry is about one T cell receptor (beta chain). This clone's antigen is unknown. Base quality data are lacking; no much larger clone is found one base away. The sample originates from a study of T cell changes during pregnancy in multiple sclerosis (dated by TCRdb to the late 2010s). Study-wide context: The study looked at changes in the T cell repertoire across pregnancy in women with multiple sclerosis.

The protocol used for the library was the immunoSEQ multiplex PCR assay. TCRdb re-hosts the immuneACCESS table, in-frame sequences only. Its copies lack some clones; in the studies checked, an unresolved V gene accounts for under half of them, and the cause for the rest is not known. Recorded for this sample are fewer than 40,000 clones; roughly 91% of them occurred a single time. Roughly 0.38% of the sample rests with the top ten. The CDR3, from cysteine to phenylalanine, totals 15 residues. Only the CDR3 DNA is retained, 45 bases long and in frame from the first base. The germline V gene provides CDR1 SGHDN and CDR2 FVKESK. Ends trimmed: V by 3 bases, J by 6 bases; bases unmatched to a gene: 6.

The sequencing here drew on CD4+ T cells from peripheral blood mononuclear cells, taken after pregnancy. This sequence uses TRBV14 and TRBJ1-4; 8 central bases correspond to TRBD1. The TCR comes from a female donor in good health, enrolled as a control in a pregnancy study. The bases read TGTGCCAGCAGCCAGAGGACAGGGATGGATGAAAAACTGTTTTTT. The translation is CASSQRTGMDEKLFF.